The rows below give T cell receptor beta chains drawn from one sample of a study of control samples from healthy donors and cancer patients. The repertoire was sequenced with immunoSEQ multiplex PCR; TCRdb's copy has only in-frame clones and lacks some. Among about 180,000 clones, around 90% were seen once, and the ten largest hold over 1.1%. Input material: blood. These receptors came from a woman between 45 and 65 years old in good health. The CDR3 runs from the conserved cysteine through the conserved F or W. A D gene is named only where the DNA matches it firmly. Size is stated for part of the rows, as once, few or many counts, or as a class when the clone is expanded.

V gene: TRBV19; clone size: .; J gene: TRBJ1-3; D gene: .; CDR3 protein: CASNLGADGNTIYF; CDR3 DNA: TGTGCCAGTAACCTAGGGGCAGATGGAAACACCATATATTTT
V gene: TRBV6-2/TRBV6-3; clone size: .; J gene: TRBJ2-1; D gene: .; CDR3 protein: CASSLPGGSEQFF; CDR3 DNA: TGTGCCAGCAGTCTTCCCGGCGGGTCGGAGCAGTTCTTC
V gene: TRBV27; clone size: .; J gene: TRBJ2-7; D gene: .; CDR3 protein: CASSSPISYEQYF; CDR3 DNA: TGTGCCAGCAGTTCCCCCATCTCCTACGAGCAGTACTTC
V gene: TRBV28; clone size: .; J gene: TRBJ2-3; D gene: .; CDR3 protein: CASSSGAPPGRDTQYF; CDR3 DNA: TGTGCCAGCAGTTCCGGCGCGCCGCCCGGCAGAGATACGCAGTATTTT
V gene: TRBV18; clone size: .; J gene: TRBJ1-1; D gene: .; CDR3 protein: CASSPPTTVTEAFF; CDR3 DNA: TGTGCCAGCTCACCCCCGACGACCGTCACTGAAGCTTTCTTT
V gene: TRBV3-1/TRBV3-2; clone size: .; J gene: TRBJ2-3; D gene: TRBD1; CDR3 protein: CASSQVDRRVEDTQYF; CDR3 DNA: TGTGCCAGCAGCCAAGTGGACAGGCGTGTTGAAGATACGCAGTATTTT
V gene: TRBV11-2; clone size: .; J gene: TRBJ2-7; D gene: TRBD1; CDR3 protein: CASKTGASYEQYF; CDR3 DNA: TGTGCCAGCAAAACAGGGGCCTCCTACGAGCAGTACTTC
V gene: TRBV4-3; clone size: .; J gene: TRBJ1-2; D gene: .; CDR3 protein: CASSQDLSRGGSYGYTF; CDR3 DNA: TGCGCCAGCAGCCAAGATCTGTCGAGGGGTGGGTCCTATGGCTACACCTTC
V gene: TRBV10-3; clone size: few; J gene: TRBJ1-1; D gene: .; CDR3 protein: CAAATAPNTEAFF; CDR3 DNA: TGTGCCGCCGCGACAGCTCCGAACACTGAAGCTTTCTTT
V gene: TRBV19; clone size: .; J gene: TRBJ2-1; D gene: .; CDR3 protein: CASSDEQFF; CDR3 DNA: TGTGCCAGTAGCGATGAGCAGTTCTTC
V gene: TRBV7-2; clone size: .; J gene: TRBJ1-1; D gene: .; CDR3 protein: CASSLLQMNTEAFF; CDR3 DNA: TGTGCCAGCAGCTTATTACAGATGAACACTGAAGCTTTCTTT
V gene: TRBV27; clone size: .; J gene: TRBJ1-2; D gene: .; CDR3 protein: CASSLYSGATGYTF; CDR3 DNA: TGTGCCAGCAGTTTATATTCGGGGGCAACTGGCTACACCTTC
V gene: TRBV6-6; clone size: .; J gene: TRBJ1-3; D gene: .; CDR3 protein: CASSNTRQFSGNTIYF; CDR3 DNA: TGTGCCAGCAGCAACACTCGACAGTTCTCTGGAAACACCATATATTTT
V gene: TRBV6-1; clone size: once; J gene: TRBJ2-5; D gene: .; CDR3 protein: CASSDSQTQYF; CDR3 DNA: TGTGCCAGCAGTGACAGCCAGACCCAGTACTTC
V gene: TRBV21-1; clone size: few; J gene: TRBJ2-3; D gene: .; CDR3 protein: CASRNGGYGTSLTDTQYF; CDR3 DNA: TGTGCCAGTAGAAACGGGGGTTATGGGACTAGTCTCACAGATACGCAGTATTTT
V gene: TRBV12-3/TRBV12-4; clone size: .; J gene: TRBJ1-1; D gene: .; CDR3 protein: CASSSAFEAFF; CDR3 DNA: TGTGCCAGCAGTTCAGCATTTGAAGCTTTCTTT
V gene: TRBV7-2; clone size: .; J gene: TRBJ2-1; D gene: TRBD2; CDR3 protein: CASSLSPSGSQFF; CDR3 DNA: TGTGCCAGCAGCTTATCTCCGAGCGGGAGTCAGTTCTTC
V gene: TRBV27; clone size: once; J gene: TRBJ2-3; D gene: TRBD1; CDR3 protein: CASSLYRQGTADTQYF; CDR3 DNA: TGTGCCAGCAGTTTATACCGACAGGGGACGGCAGATACGCAGTATTTT
V gene: TRBV5-1; clone size: .; J gene: TRBJ2-5; D gene: .; CDR3 protein: CASSANNLRGAMETQYF; CDR3 DNA: TGCGCCAGCAGCGCAAATAACCTACGGGGGGCCATGGAGACCCAGTACTTC
V gene: TRBV7-9; clone size: .; J gene: TRBJ1-2; D gene: .; CDR3 protein: CASSLIEGDGYTF; CDR3 DNA: TGTGCCAGCAGCTTAATTGAAGGGGATGGCTACACCTTC
V gene: TRBV5-6; clone size: .; J gene: TRBJ2-7; D gene: TRBD1; CDR3 protein: CASNLMGQGLTYEQYF; CDR3 DNA: TGTGCCAGCAACTTGATGGGACAGGGGTTAACCTACGAGCAGTACTTC
V gene: TRBV27; clone size: .; J gene: TRBJ1-1; D gene: .; CDR3 protein: CASSLYRPWENTEAFF; CDR3 DNA: TGTGCCAGCAGTTTATACCGTCCCTGGGAGAACACTGAAGCTTTCTTT
V gene: TRBV24-1; clone size: once; J gene: TRBJ2-1; D gene: TRBD2; CDR3 protein: CATSDTAGVNEQFF; CDR3 DNA: TGTGCCACCAGTGATACGGCGGGAGTTAATGAGCAGTTCTTC
V gene: TRBV18; clone size: few; J gene: TRBJ1-5; D gene: .; CDR3 protein: CASSPQGLSNQPQHF; CDR3 DNA: TGTGCCAGCTCACCTCAGGGGCTTAGCAATCAGCCCCAGCATTTT
V gene: TRBV10-3; clone size: .; J gene: TRBJ1-2; D gene: .; CDR3 protein: CAISGTGNYGYTF; CDR3 DNA: TGTGCCATCAGCGGCACAGGCAACTATGGCTACACCTTC
V gene: TRBV25-1; clone size: .; J gene: TRBJ1-2; D gene: .; CDR3 protein: CASSEYRQGGYTF; CDR3 DNA: TGTGCCAGCAGTGAATATCGCCAGGGTGGCTACACCTTC
V gene: TRBV27; clone size: .; J gene: TRBJ2-1; D gene: .; CDR3 protein: CASSFGFDEQFF; CDR3 DNA: TGTGCCAGCAGTTTCGGTTTCGATGAGCAGTTCTTC
V gene: TRBV15; clone size: .; J gene: TRBJ2-2; D gene: .; CDR3 protein: CATSRDTSGELFF; CDR3 DNA: TGTGCCACCAGCAGAGATACGTCCGGGGAGCTGTTTTTT